This T cell receptor (beta chain) was recorded in a study of shared clonotypes between healthy human individuals. This clone has ten or more counts. Its specificity is not known. General study results and limits: Naive subsets usually exceeded memory subsets in estimated richness.

Per the germline V gene, CDR1 is SGHAT and CDR2 is FQNNGV. V lost 4 bases, J lost 7 bases, and 9 bases stayed unmatched. The CDR3 extends over 16 amino acids. The table came from immunoSEQ multiplex PCR; TCRdb's copy has only in-frame clones and leaves some out. The sample contains 780,000 or so clones, over 60% of which appear only once. The receptor was isolated from a woman aged 25 to 39 in good health. Material for sequencing was memory CD4+ T cells sorted from blood. The subset: CD45RA-negative fraction. The chain carries TRBV11-2 and TRBJ2-1; 11 bases are a match to TRBD2. CDR3 amino acids: CASSSVGLAGGNEQFF. Written as DNA, the CDR3 is TGTGCCAGCAGCTCGGTAGGGCTAGCGGGAGGAAATGAGCAGTTCTTC. Filled out from reference TRBV11-2 and TRBJ2-1, the complete variable domain reads EAGVAQSPRYKIIEKRQSVAFWCNPISGHATLYWYQQILGQGPKLLIQFQNNGVVDDSQLPKDRFSAERLKGVDSTLKIQPAKLEDSAVYLCASSSVGLAGGNEQFFGPGTRLTVL.